This passage covers 24 T cell receptor beta chains from one sample sequenced in a study of T cell changes during pregnancy in multiple sclerosis. Sequenced by immunoSEQ multiplex PCR; TCRdb stores in-frame clones only, minus some. The data contain approximately 88,000 clones, roughly 93% of them singletons. The input for sequencing was peripheral blood, taken in the first trimester of pregnancy. The receptor source for this set is a female donor with multiple sclerosis, enrolled in a pregnancy study.

The chain carries TRBV15 and TRBJ2-1, with 11 bases lining up with TRBD1. Trimming took 0 bases from V and 7 from J; bases not matched to a gene: 5. Germline CDR1 is LNHNV and CDR2 is YYDKDF (reference sequence). The CDR3 contains 16 residues. The CDR3 spells CATSRETGTGGNEQFF. For the CDR3, the DNA is TGTGCCACCAGCAGAGAGACCGGGACAGGGGGGAATGAGCAGTTCTTC.

The chain uses TRBV6-5 and TRBJ1-1, with D possibly being TRBD1 (5 bases). The CDR3 covers 15 residues. V was cut by 8 bases and J by 6 bases, with 22 bases left in between. Germline lookup yields CDR1 MNHEY and CDR2 SVGAGI. CDR3 coding DNA: TGTGCCAGCCGCCACATCCCGACAGATTTCGCTGAAGCTTTCTTT. Protein product: CASRHIPTDFAEAFF.

The chain has TRBV11-2 and TRBJ2-5; D is ambiguous. With 5 bases removed from V and 3 bases from J, the gap between germline ends came to 13 bases. Germline V gene sequence: CDR1 SGHAT, CDR2 FQNNGV. The CDR3 consists of 14 residues. CDR3 amino acids: CASSHAREEETQYF. The CDR3 nucleotides are TGTGCCAGCAGCCATGCTAGAGAAGAAGAGACCCAGTACTTC.

This clone was detected a few times. The chain uses TRBV7-8 and TRBJ1-5, with D possibly being TRBD1 (5 bases). Deletions cut 5 bases from V and 0 bases from J, with 11 bases between. The germline V gene encodes CDR1 SGHVS and CDR2 FQNEAQ. The CDR3 contains 15 residues. CDR3 nucleotide sequence: TGTGCCAGCAGCCAAGACAGTTATAGCAATCAGCCCCAGCATTTT. Translated: CASSQDSYSNQPQHF. The full variable domain, completed using reference TRBV7-8 and TRBJ1-5, is GAGVSQSPRYKVAKRGQDVALRCDPISGHVSLFWYQQALGQGPEFLTYFQNEAQLDKSGLPSDRFFAERPEGSVSTLKIQRTQQEDSAVYLCASSQDSYSNQPQHFGDGTRLSIL.

V and J are TRBV12-5 and TRBJ1-1; TRBD1 might be the D (6 bases). The CDR3 covers 14 residues. The V and J ends lost 7 bases and 4 bases respectively, with 16 bases between them. Germline lookup yields CDR1 LGHNT and CDR2 FRNRAP. CDR3 sequence reads: CASAQQGGGTEAFF. DNA for the CDR3: TGTGCTAGTGCCCAACAGGGCGGGGGCACTGAAGCTTTCTTT.

The rearrangement links TRBV2 to TRBJ2-5; 8 bases line up with TRBD2. CDR1 and CDR2 (germline): SNHLY, FYNNEI. J lost 2 bases, V lost 6 bases, and 14 bases had no gene match. The CDR3 loop spans 17 amino acids. The CDR3 nucleotides are TGTGCCAGCAGGCCTCACGGGAGCGGGGGCCATCAAGAGACCCAGTACTTC. It encodes CASRPHGSGGHQETQYF.

This chain links TRBV19 with TRBJ2-1; weak D call: TRBD2 (7 bases). V lost 3 bases and J lost 8, with 20 bases in between. Per the germline V gene, CDR1 is LNHDA and CDR2 is SQIVND (reference sequence). This CDR3 spans 16 amino acids. The CDR3 coding sequence is TGTGCCAGTAGTATCCAGGACGGGGGGCTCAACGATGAGCAGTTCTTC. This gives the protein CASSIQDGGLNDEQFF.

V gene TRBV5-5 combines with J gene TRBJ2-7; weak D call: TRBD2 (6 bases). CDR1 is SGHKS and CDR2 is YYEKEE in the germline V gene (reference sequence). The CDR3 is 13 residues long. V lost 4 bases, J lost 5 bases, and 13 bases lay in between. The CDR3 reads CASSGGTPHEQYF. The CDR3 bases are TGTGCCAGCAGCGGAGGGACCCCCCACGAGCAGTACTTC.

The chain recombines TRBV10-3 with TRBJ1-5, with 7 bases fitting TRBD1. V shed 10 bases, J shed 0 bases, and the junction held 6 bases outside the gene matches. This CDR3 spans 14 amino acids. Looked up from germline, CDR1 is ENHRY and CDR2 is SYGVKD. This chain's CDR3 is CATDTGDSNQPQHF. DNA of the CDR3: TGTGCCACAGATACAGGGGATAGCAATCAGCCCCAGCATTTT.

The chain is built from TRBV2 and TRBJ2-7; tentative D call: TRBD2 (5 bases). Trimming removed 2 bases at V and 5 bases at J, with 16 bases between. The CDR3 runs to 15 residues. The germline gives CDR1 SNHLY, CDR2 FYNNEI. The CDR3, as DNA: TGTGCCAGCAGTGAATGGGCAGCCGGGGTTGACGAGCAGTACTTC. This codes for CASSEWAAGVDEQYF.

The rearrangement links TRBV30 to TRBJ1-1; D is possibly TRBD1 (5 bases). Germline loops: CDR1 GTSNPN, CDR2 SVGIG (reference sequence). V lost 2 bases and J 1 base, leaving 11 bases between the germline ends. The CDR3 has 14 residues. The CDR3 DNA sequence: TGTGCCTGGAGTCCCGGGGGGAGGAACACTGAAGCTTTCTTT. Translation: CAWSPGGRNTEAFF.

The rearrangement joins TRBV25-1 to TRBJ2-5; TRBD2 might be the D (7 bases). This CDR3 region has 13 residues. Germline V lookup: CDR1 MGHDK, CDR2 SYGVNS. Trimming removed 4 bases from V and 5 bases from J, with 11 bases in between. CDR3 sequence: CASSGGGLETQYF. The CDR3 DNA follows: TGTGCCAGCAGTGGGGGGGGCCTGGAGACCCAGTACTTC.

The chain has TRBV2 and TRBJ2-2, with a possible D match to TRBD2 (5 bases). Germline lookup yields CDR1 SNHLY and CDR2 FYNNEI. Trimming took off 4 bases at V and 2 bases at J, with 11 bases between the two ends. This CDR3 is built from 15 residues. CDR3 in DNA: TGTGCCAGCAGTGCAGAGGGCAGAAACACCGGGGAGCTGTTTTTT. Its protein product is CASSAEGRNTGELFF.

The J gene is TRBJ1-2, the V gene TRBV2; TRBD1 agrees at 7 bases. This CDR3 has 17 residues. V trimming: 4 bases; J trimming: 8 bases; junction bases outside the gene matches: 19. The germline gives CDR1 SNHLY, CDR2 FYNNEI. The CDR3 sequence is CASSGRQGGRVRDGYTF. The CDR3 DNA is TGTGCCAGCAGTGGTCGACAGGGCGGCCGGGTGAGGGACGGCTACACCTTC.

V usage is TRBV7-8 and J usage is TRBJ1-2; 7 nucleotides align to TRBD1. Germline CDR1 is SGHVS and CDR2 is FQNEAQ. V shed 5 bases, J shed 5 bases, and the junction held 5 bases outside the gene matches. The CDR3 runs to 13 residues. The CDR3 loop reads CASSNRGRYGYTF. CDR3 coding DNA: TGTGCCAGCAGCAACAGGGGTCGGTATGGCTACACCTTC.

The V gene is TRBV7-2, the J gene TRBJ2-7; 7 bases align to TRBD1. V trimming: 0 bases; J trimming: 0 bases; junction bases outside the gene matches: 8. Germline loops: CDR1 SGHTA, CDR2 FQGNSA. The CDR3 has 17 amino acids. In nucleotides, the CDR3 is TGTGCCAGCAGCTTAGCAGGCAGGGGGAGCTTCTCCTACGAGCAGTACTTC. It translates to CASSLAGRGSFSYEQYF. The complete variable domain, with remaining parts taken from reference TRBV7-2 and TRBJ2-7, reads GAGVSQSPSNKVTEKGKDVELRCDPISGHTALYWYRQSLGQGLEFLIYFQGNSAPDKSGLPSDRFSAERTGGSVSTLTIQRTQQEDSAVYLCASSLAGRGSFSYEQYFGPGTRLTVT.

The chain combines TRBV4-1 with TRBJ1-3; D is uncertain. Germline V gene lookup returns CDR1 MGHRA and CDR2 YSYEKL. This CDR3 has 14 residues. Trimming left V 10 bases short and J 2 bases short, with 15 bases between. This chain's CDR3 is CATKEEAAGNTIYF. DNA of the CDR3: TGCGCCACGAAGGAGGAGGCGGCTGGAAACACCATATATTTT.

V usage is TRBV11-1 and J usage is TRBJ1-4; 11 bases match TRBD1. With V trimmed by 5 bases and J by 6 bases, 2 bases remained unmatched. Germline loops: CDR1 SGHAT, CDR2 FQDESV (reference sequence). The CDR3 sequence is 14 residues long. CDR3 protein: CASSADRGHEKLFF. CDR3 nucleotide sequence: TGTGCCAGCAGCGCGGACAGGGGGCATGAAAAACTGTTTTTT.

This clone was counted once. The chain couples TRBV7-6 to TRBJ2-7, with a possible D match to TRBD2 (7 bases). Germline CDR1 SGHVS, CDR2 FNYEAQ. Trimming removed 2 bases from V and 5 bases from J, with 13 bases in between. This CDR3 comprises 14 residues. Written as DNA, the CDR3 is TGTGCCAGCAGCTTAACGGGGGGCGAGGACGAGCAGTACTTC. Translation gives CASSLTGGEDEQYF.

The chain links TRBV2 to TRBJ2-4, with 7 bases lining up with TRBD2. The germline gives CDR1 SNHLY, CDR2 FYNNEI. The V gene end was trimmed by 2 bases and the J gene end by 11 bases; junction bases not matched to a gene: 6. The CDR3 is 13 amino acids. CDR3 in amino acids: CASSEREGIFQYF. DNA for the CDR3: TGTGCCAGCAGTGAAAGGGAGGGGATCTTTCAGTACTTC.

In this sample, this clone turned up a few times. The V call is TRBV6-4, the J call TRBJ1-6; TRBD1 agrees at 7 bases. The CDR3 is 15 amino acids. The junction had 12 bases not matched to a gene; V was cut back by 10 bases and J by 6 bases. Looked up from germline, CDR1 is MRHNA and CDR2 is SNTAGT. CDR3 sequence reads: CAITIWTGTNSPLHF. In nucleotides, the CDR3 is TGTGCCATTACGATTTGGACAGGCACTAATTCACCCCTCCACTTT.

J is TRBJ2-1 and V is TRBV27; TRBD2 matches 8 bases. After removal of 6 bases from V and 10 bases from J, the junction contained 23 bases not matched to a gene. The CDR3 has 18 amino acids. The V gene's germline CDR1 is MNHEY and CDR2 SMNVEV (reference sequence). The CDR3 DNA sequence: TGTGCCAGCAGCCGGAGCCTCTCGGGGGGGCCGAGAGAAGGGGAGCAGTTCTTC. Translated, it gives CASSRSLSGGPREGEQFF.

The genes are TRBV9 and TRBJ2-3; tentatively, D is TRBD2 (5 bases). Trimming took 1 base from V and 0 from J, leaving 12 bases between them. Germline-derived CDR1 and CDR2 are SGDLS and YYNGEE. The CDR3 spans 16 residues. The DNA for the CDR3 is TGTGCCAGCAGCGTACATGGAGGACCTAGCACAGATACGCAGTATTTT. It codes for CASSVHGGPSTDTQYF.

The J gene is TRBJ2-5, the V gene TRBV7-9; weak D call: TRBD2 (5 bases). V lost 3 bases, J lost 1 base, and 12 bases lay in between. The length of the CDR3 is 15 residues. Per germline, CDR1 SEHNR and CDR2 FQNEAQ (reference sequence). DNA for the CDR3: TGTGCCAGCAGCTTTTCTCTGAGCGGCCAAGAGACCCAGTACTTC. It translates to CASSFSLSGQETQYF.